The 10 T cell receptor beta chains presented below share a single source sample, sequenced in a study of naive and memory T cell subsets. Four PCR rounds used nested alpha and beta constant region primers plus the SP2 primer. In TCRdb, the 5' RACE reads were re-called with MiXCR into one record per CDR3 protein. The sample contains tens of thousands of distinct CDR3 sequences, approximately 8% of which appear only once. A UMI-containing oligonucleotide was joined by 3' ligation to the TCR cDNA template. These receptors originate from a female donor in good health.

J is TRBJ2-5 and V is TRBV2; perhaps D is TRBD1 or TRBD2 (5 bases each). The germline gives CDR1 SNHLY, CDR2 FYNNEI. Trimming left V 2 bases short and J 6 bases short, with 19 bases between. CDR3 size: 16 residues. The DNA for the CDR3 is TGTGCCAGCAGTGAAAGGAAGGCAGGGAGTGTAAAGACCCAGTACTTC. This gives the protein CASSERKAGSVKTQYF.

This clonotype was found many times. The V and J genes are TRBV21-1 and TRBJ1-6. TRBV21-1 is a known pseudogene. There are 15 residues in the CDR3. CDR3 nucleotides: TGTGCCAGCAGCAAAGCGAGAGCCTGTAATTCACCCCTCCACTTT. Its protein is CASSKARACNSPLHF.

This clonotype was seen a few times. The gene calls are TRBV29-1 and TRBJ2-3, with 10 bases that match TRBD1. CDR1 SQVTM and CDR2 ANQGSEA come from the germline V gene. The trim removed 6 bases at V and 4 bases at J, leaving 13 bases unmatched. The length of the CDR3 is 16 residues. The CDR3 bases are TGCAGCGTCTTATCCTCAGACAGGGGGCGCGCAGATACGCAGTATTTT. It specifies CSVLSSDRGRADTQYF.

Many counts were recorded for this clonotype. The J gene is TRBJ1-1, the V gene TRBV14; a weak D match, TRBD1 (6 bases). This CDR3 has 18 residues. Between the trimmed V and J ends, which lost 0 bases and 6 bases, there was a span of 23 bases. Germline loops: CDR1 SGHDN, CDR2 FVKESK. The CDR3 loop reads CASSQDPAGGAGLAEAFF. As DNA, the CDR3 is TGTGCCAGCAGCCAAGATCCTGCTGGGGGCGCGGGTTTAGCTGAAGCTTTCTTT.

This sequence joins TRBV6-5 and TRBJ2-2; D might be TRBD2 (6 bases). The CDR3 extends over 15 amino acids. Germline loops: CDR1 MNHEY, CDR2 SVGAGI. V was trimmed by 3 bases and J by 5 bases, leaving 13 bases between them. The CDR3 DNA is TGTGCCAGCAGTTATCAAGGGGCGGGGACCGGGGAGCTGTTTTTT. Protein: CASSYQGAGTGELFF.

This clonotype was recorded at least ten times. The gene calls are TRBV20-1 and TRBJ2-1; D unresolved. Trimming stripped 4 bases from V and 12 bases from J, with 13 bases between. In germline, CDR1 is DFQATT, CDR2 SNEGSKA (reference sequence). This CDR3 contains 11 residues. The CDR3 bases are TGCAGTGCTATTAGAATTCCAGGGCAGTTCTTC. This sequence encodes CSAIRIPGQFF.

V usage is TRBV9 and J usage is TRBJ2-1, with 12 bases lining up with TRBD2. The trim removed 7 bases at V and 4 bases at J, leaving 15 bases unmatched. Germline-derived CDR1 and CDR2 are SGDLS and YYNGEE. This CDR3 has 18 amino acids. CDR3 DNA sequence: TGTGCCAGCCCTGGGACTAGCGGGCCTAGGGGGCCTTACAATGAGCAGTTCTTC. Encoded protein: CASPGTSGPRGPYNEQFF.

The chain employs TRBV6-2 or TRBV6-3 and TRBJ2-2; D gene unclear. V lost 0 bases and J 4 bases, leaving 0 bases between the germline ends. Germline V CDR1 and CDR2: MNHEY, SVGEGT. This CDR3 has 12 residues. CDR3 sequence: CASSYSTGELFF. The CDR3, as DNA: TGTGCCAGCAGTTACTCCACCGGGGAGCTGTTTTTT.

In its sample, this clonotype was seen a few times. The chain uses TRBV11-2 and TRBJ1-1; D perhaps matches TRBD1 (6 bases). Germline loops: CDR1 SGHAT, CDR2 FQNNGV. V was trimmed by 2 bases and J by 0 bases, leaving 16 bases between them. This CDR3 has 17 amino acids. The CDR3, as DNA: TGTGCCAGCAGCTTAACCCCGGTGGACAGAGTGAACACTGAAGCTTTCTTT. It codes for CASSLTPVDRVNTEAFF.

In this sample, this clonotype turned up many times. CDR3 region: CASSENQPQHF. For the CDR3, the DNA is TGTGCCAGCAGTGAAAATCAGCCCCAGCATTTT. The chain combines TRBV6-1 with TRBJ1-5; D unclear. Trimming stripped 2 bases from V and 4 bases from J, with 0 bases between. The CDR3 totals 11 residues. CDR1 is MNHNS and CDR2 is SASEGT in the germline V gene.